This T cell receptor (beta chain) was sequenced in a study of T-cell reconstitution after alpha-beta-depleted transplantation in children. General observations from the study: Expanded graft clones numbering several hundred reportedly gave rise to alpha-beta T cells about two months after transplant. From newly produced T cells came most of the T-cell counts and diversity one year after transplant. There were some patients whose high TCRbeta diversity at day 60 came from surviving recipient T cells and thymic progenitors.

Germline V gives CDR1 MNHEY, CDR2 SMNVEV (reference sequence). This CDR3 comprises 14 residues. Trimming took 2 bases from V and 3 from J, leaving 7 bases between them. Comment on this clonotype: The antigen is unknown.

For TCRbeta, the library was prepared with unique molecular identifiers. MiXCR, run by TCRdb on the PCR reads, gives a single entry per CDR3 protein. The sample records more than 300,000 distinct CDR3 sequences, roughly 17% being singletons. The material sequenced was PBMCs, mostly from graft donor cells, taken 360 days after TCRalphabeta/CD19-depleted stem cell transplant. The V call is TRBV27, the J call TRBJ2-2; D call uncertain. This clonotype originated in a male patient aged 2 to 10 who had a stem cell transplant for acute lymphoblastic leukemia, so the T cells may come from the graft donor. The chain's CDR3 is CASSLLLYTGELFF. The CDR3 bases are TGTGCCAGCAGTTTACTGCTTTACACCGGGGAGCTGTTTTTT.